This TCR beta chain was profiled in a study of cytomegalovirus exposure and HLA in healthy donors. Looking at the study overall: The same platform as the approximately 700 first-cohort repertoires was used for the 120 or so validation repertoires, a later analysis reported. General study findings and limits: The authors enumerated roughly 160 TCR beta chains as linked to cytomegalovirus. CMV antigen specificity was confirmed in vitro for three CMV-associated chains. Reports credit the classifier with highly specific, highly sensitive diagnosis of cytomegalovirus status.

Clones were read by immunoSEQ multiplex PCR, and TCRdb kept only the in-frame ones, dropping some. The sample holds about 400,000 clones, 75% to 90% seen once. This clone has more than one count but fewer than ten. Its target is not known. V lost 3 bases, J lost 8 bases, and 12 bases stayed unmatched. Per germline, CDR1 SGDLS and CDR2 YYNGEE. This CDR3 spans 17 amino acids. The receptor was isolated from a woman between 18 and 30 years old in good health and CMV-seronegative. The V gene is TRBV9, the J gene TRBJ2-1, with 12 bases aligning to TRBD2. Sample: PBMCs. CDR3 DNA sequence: TGTGCCAGCAGCGAGACCCTAGCGGGGGGGTTTGTTGATGAGCAGTTCTTC. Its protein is CASSETLAGGFVDEQFF.